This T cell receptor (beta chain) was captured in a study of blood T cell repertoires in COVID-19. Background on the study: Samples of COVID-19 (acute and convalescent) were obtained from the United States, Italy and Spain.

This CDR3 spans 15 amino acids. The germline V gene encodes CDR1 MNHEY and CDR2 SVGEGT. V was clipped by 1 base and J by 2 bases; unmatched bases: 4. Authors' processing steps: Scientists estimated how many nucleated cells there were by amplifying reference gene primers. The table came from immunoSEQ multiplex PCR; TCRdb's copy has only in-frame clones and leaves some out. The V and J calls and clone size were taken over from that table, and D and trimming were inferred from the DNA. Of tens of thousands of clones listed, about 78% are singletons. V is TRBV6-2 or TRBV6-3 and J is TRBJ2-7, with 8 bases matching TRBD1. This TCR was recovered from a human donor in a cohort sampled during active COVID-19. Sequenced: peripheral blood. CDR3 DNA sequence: TGTGCCAGCAGTTACTTTCCGGGACAGGCCTACGAGCAGTACTTC. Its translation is CASSYFPGQAYEQYF.